These T cell receptor beta chains were read from a single sample in a study of blood T cell repertoires in COVID-19. Generated by immunoSEQ multiplex PCR, the TCRdb table keeps only in-frame clones and is missing some. This sample yields some 100,000 clones, of which around 90% are seen a single time; roughly a sixth belongs to the top ten. Sequencing was performed on peripheral blood. Receptor source: a man aged 50 to 59 with acute or convalescent COVID-19. Each CDR3 is given with its conserved first and last residue. A D gene is named only where the DNA matches it firmly. The listing skips clone size in some rows; elsewhere it reads once, few, many or a size class.

j_call cdr3_length d_call clone_size v_call cdr3_aa cdr3_nt
TRBJ2-7 13 TRBD1 NA TRBV27 CASRPQGNYEQYF TGTGCCAGCAGGCCACAGGGGAACTACGAGCAGTACTTC
TRBJ2-4 18 TRBD1 once TRBV27 CASSALTGGPLAKNIQYF TGTGCCAGCAGTGCCCTAACAGGGGGACCCCTAGCCAAAAACATTCAGTACTTC
TRBJ2-1 17 TRBD1 NA TRBV6-1 CASSVAYRDRFHNEQFF TGTGCCAGCAGTGTGGCCTACCGGGACAGGTTCCACAATGAGCAGTTCTTC
TRBJ1-2 15 TRBD1 NA TRBV11-2 CASSEYTGGAGGYTF TGTGCCAGCAGCGAATATACAGGGGGCGCGGGTGGCTACACCTTC
TRBJ2-1 15 TRBD1 NA TRBV18 CATLVRDRGAEEQFF TGTGCCACGCTCGTCCGGGACAGGGGTGCAGAGGAGCAGTTCTTC
TRBJ1-2 12 NA NA TRBV19 CASNQQYYGYTF TGTGCCAGTAATCAACAGTACTATGGCTACACCTTC
TRBJ1-2 15 NA NA TRBV28 CASRDTGLGSYGYTF TGTGCCAGCAGGGACACAGGGCTAGGATCTTATGGCTACACCTTC
TRBJ1-4 14 NA few TRBV7-2 CASSPWAGNEKLFF TGTGCCAGCAGCCCGTGGGCCGGTAATGAAAAACTGTTTTTT
TRBJ2-1 11 NA NA TRBV3-1/TRBV3-2 CASSRGTEQFF TGTGCCAGCAGCCGGGGCACGGAGCAGTTCTTC
TRBJ2-1 12 NA NA TRBV6-5 CASSRLEGEQFF TGTGCCAGCAGCCGACTAGAGGGGGAGCAGTTCTTC
TRBJ1-1 15 NA NA TRBV27 CASSLGAGSGTEAFF TGTGCCAGCAGTTTGGGGGCAGGGAGTGGCACTGAAGCTTTCTTT
TRBJ2-2 16 NA NA TRBV3-1/TRBV3-2 CASSPQGGPYTGELFF TGTGCCAGCAGCCCACAAGGGGGACCCTACACCGGGGAGCTGTTTTTT
TRBJ2-1 15 TRBD2 NA TRBV7-2 CASSSGLAGYNEQFF TGTGCCAGCAGCTCCGGACTAGCGGGGTACAATGAGCAGTTCTTC
TRBJ1-5 15 TRBD1 NA TRBV5-4 CASSSGQGANQPQHF TGTGCCAGCAGCTCGGGGCAGGGGGCCAATCAGCCCCAGCATTTT
TRBJ2-1 14 TRBD2 once TRBV7-8 CASSLSGGDNEQFF TGTGCCAGCAGCTTGAGCGGGGGGGACAATGAGCAGTTCTTC
TRBJ2-2 15 NA few TRBV7-8 CASSLSIRGTGELFF TGTGCCAGCAGCCTTTCGATCCGGGGAACCGGGGAGCTGTTTTTT
TRBJ2-6 15 TRBD2 NA TRBV7-9 CASSLAGVGANVLTF TGTGCCAGCAGCTTGGCGGGAGTAGGGGCCAACGTCCTGACTTTC
TRBJ1-3 13 NA few TRBV2 CASRERSGNTIYF TGTGCCAGCAGGGAACGCTCTGGAAACACCATATATTTT
TRBJ2-4 12 NA NA TRBV6-5 CASKDYRGIQYF TGTGCCAGCAAAGACTATCGCGGCATTCAGTACTTC
TRBJ1-3 13 NA NA TRBV2 CASCTSSGNTIYF TGTGCCAGCTGCACAAGCTCTGGAAACACCATATATTTT
TRBJ1-4 15 NA NA TRBV7-2 CASSLNRPPNEKLFF TGTGCCAGCAGCTTAAACAGGCCGCCTAATGAAAAACTGTTTTTT
TRBJ1-6 13 NA once TRBV7-9 CASSLGPGSPLHF TGTGCCAGCAGCTTAGGACCGGGATCACCCCTCCACTTT
TRBJ2-5 13 NA NA TRBV30 CAWSVLIQETQYF TGTGCCTGGAGTGTACTTATCCAAGAGACCCAGTACTTC
TRBJ1-3 16 TRBD1 NA TRBV7-6 CASSVSGTASGNTIYF TGTGCCAGCAGCGTCTCCGGGACAGCCTCTGGAAACACCATATATTTT
TRBJ1-1 17 TRBD1 NA TRBV4-1 CASSPGTGGLIGTEAFF TGCGCCAGCAGCCCTGGGACAGGGGGCCTCATTGGGACTGAAGCTTTCTTT
TRBJ1-1 14 NA NA TRBV9 CASSVAWANTEAFF TGTGCCAGCAGCGTAGCTTGGGCTAACACTGAAGCTTTCTTT